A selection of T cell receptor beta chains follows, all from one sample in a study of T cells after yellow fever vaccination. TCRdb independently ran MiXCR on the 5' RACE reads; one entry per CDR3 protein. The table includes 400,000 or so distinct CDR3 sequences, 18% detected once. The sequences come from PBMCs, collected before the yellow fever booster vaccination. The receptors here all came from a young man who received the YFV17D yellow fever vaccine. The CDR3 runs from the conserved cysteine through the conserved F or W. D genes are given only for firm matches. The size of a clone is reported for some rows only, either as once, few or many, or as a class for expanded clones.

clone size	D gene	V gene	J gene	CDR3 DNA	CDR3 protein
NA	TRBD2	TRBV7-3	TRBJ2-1	TGTGCCAGCAGCTCCCCCAGCGGGGGGTCCGATGAGCAGTTCTTC	CASSSPSGGSDEQFF
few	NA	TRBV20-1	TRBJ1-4	TGCAGTGCCCGGGACCGTTATCGTACTAATGAAAAACTGTTTTTT	CSARDRYRTNEKLFF
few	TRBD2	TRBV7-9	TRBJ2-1	TGTGCCAGCAGCTTAGGGGGGGGAAGGTTCAATGAGCAGTTCTTC	CASSLGGGRFNEQFF
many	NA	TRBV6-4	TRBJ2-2	TGTGCCAGTTCCGGGTCAAACACCGGGGAGCTGTTTTTT	CASSGSNTGELFF
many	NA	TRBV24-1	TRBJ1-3	TGTGCCACCAGTGATGGGAGGGGCTCTGGAAACACCATATATTTT	CATSDGRGSGNTIYF
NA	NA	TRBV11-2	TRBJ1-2	TGTGCCAGCAGCTCCCCTAGGGTCGGCTATGGCTACACCTTC	CASSSPRVGYGYTF
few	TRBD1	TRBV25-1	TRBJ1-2	TGTGCCAGCCGGACAGGGCATGAGGGCTACACCTTC	CASRTGHEGYTF
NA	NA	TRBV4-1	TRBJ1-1	TGCGCCAGCAGCCGCCTCCCCCAGACAGTAAACACTGAAGCTTTCTTT	CASSRLPQTVNTEAFF
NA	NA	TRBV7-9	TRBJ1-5	TGTGCCAGCAGCACGACACTTAGCAATCAGCCCCAGCATTTT	CASSTTLSNQPQHF
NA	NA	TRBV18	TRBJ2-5	TGTGCCAGCTCAGACCTACGTGAGACCCAGTACTTC	CASSDLRETQYF
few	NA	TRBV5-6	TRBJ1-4	TGTGCCAGCAGCCCTTTCACTAATGAAAAACTGTTTTTT	CASSPFTNEKLFF
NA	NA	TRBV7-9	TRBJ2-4	TGTGCCAGCAGCCGGAACGAGGGGGGGGAGAAAAACATTCAGTACTTC	CASSRNEGGEKNIQYF
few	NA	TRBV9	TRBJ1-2	TGTGCCAGCAGCGGATGGCAACGGAGGTATGGCTACACCTTC	CASSGWQRRYGYTF
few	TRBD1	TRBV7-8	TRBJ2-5	TGTGCCAGCAGCTCAGGACAGGGGGCCCGCCAAGAGACCCAGTACTTC	CASSSGQGARQETQYF
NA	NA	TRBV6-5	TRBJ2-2	TGTGCCAGCGGGTGGACCGGGGAGCTGTTTTTT	CASGWTGELFF
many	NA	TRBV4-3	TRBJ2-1	TGCGCCAGCAGCCAAGTTGCCAATGAGCAGTTCTTC	CASSQVANEQFF
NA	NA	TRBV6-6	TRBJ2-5	TGTGCCAGCAGTTATTTGGGAAACCAAGAGACCCAGTACTTC	CASSYLGNQETQYF
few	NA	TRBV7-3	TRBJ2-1	TGTGCCAGCAGCTTACGATCGGGGTACCTGAGCAATGAGCAGTTCTTC	CASSLRSGYLSNEQFF
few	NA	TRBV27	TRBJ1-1	TGTGCCAGCAGTCCTGACAGGCCTTACACTGAAGCTTTCTTT	CASSPDRPYTEAFF
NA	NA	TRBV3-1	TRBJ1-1	TGTGCCAGCAGCCCGTCCCAGGGATTGAACACTGAAGCTTTCTTT	CASSPSQGLNTEAFF
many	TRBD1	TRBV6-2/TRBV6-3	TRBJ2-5	TGTGCCAGCAGTTCCAGGGGGAAAGAGACCCAGTACTTC	CASSSRGKETQYF
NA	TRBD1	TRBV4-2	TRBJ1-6	TGTGCCAGCAGCCAAGGCACCGGGACAGGGAATTCACCCCTCCACTTT	CASSQGTGTGNSPLHF